This T cell receptor beta chain appears in the sequencing data of a study of cytomegalovirus exposure and HLA in healthy donors. There are 13 residues in the CDR3. The ends lost 6 bases at V and 4 bases at J; junction bases unmatched: 6. Germline V gives CDR1 GTSNPN, CDR2 SVGIG (reference sequence). The PCR was carried out with 60 Vbeta primers and 13 Jbeta primers. Here immunoSEQ multiplex PCR was the method, and the copy in TCRdb shows in-frame clones only, minus some. This table holds around 150,000 clones, around 83% found once. The gene calls are TRBV30 and TRBJ2-3, with 8 bases that match TRBD2. The clonotype originates from a male donor in good health and CMV-seropositive. The specimen sequenced was PBMCs. The CDR3 reads CACVGAGADTQYF. The CDR3 region has the DNA TGTGCCTGTGTGGGAGCGGGGGCAGATACGCAGTATTTT.